This entry lists 22 T cell receptor beta chains sequenced from one sample in a study of cytomegalovirus exposure and HLA in healthy donors. Primers for the PCR totalled 60 Vbeta and 13 Jbeta. The repertoire was sequenced with immunoSEQ multiplex PCR; TCRdb's copy has only in-frame clones and lacks some. Its table records tens of thousands of clones. The sequencing input was PBMCs. Receptors were obtained from a female donor in good health and CMV-seropositive.

V gene TRBV7-9 combines with J gene TRBJ2-3; 9 bases match TRBD2. The CDR3 extends over 16 amino acids. Germline V gene sequence: CDR1 SEHNR, CDR2 FQNEAQ (reference sequence). The trim removed 1 base at V and 2 bases at J, leaving 4 bases unmatched. Here the CDR3 DNA reads TGTGCCAGCAGCTTAGGAGCGGGGGGTCTCACAGATACGCAGTATTTT. Its translation: CASSLGAGGLTDTQYF.

The chain recombines TRBV2 with TRBJ2-5; D is unresolved. Germline lookup yields CDR1 SNHLY and CDR2 FYNNEI. V was clipped by 1 base and J by 1 base, with 10 bases between them. The CDR3 is made up of 15 amino acids. CDR3 loop: CASSEERGSQETQYF. The CDR3 nucleotides are TGTGCCAGCAGTGAAGAACGCGGTTCCCAAGAGACCCAGTACTTC.

The chain uses TRBV27 and TRBJ2-5; D may be TRBD1 (6 bases). V was cut by 6 bases and J by 5 bases, with 13 bases left in between. The V gene's germline CDR1 is MNHEY and CDR2 SMNVEV (reference sequence). The CDR3 runs to 13 residues. The DNA of the CDR3 is TGTGCCAGCAGCTACAGGGTTCGGGAGACCCAGTACTTC. Its protein is CASSYRVRETQYF.

The chain employs TRBV4-1 and TRBJ2-3; possible D gene TRBD1, 6 bases. This CDR3 spans 20 amino acids. V lost 1 base and J 2 bases, leaving 25 bases between the germline ends. Germline V lookup: CDR1 MGHRA, CDR2 YSYEKL. CDR3 nucleotides: TGCGCCAGCAGCCAAGGGCCGGGGACACTCGGTACTTTGAACACAGATACGCAGTATTTT. It codes for CASSQGPGTLGTLNTDTQYF.

The chain joins TRBV4-1 to TRBJ2-1; weak D call: TRBD1 (6 bases). CDR1 and CDR2 from the germline V gene are MGHRA and YSYEKL. The CDR3 has 13 residues. CDR3 amino acids: CASRDTGSYEQFF. The CDR3 nucleotides are TGCGCGAGTAGGGACACCGGGTCCTATGAGCAGTTCTTC.

The genes are TRBV5-4 and TRBJ1-1, with TRBD1 matching 10 bases. J gave up 5 bases and V 3 bases, and 10 bases lay outside the gene matches. This CDR3 is built from 16 residues. Germline V gives CDR1 SGHNT, CDR2 YYREEE (reference sequence). CDR3 amino acids: CASSSPRGQGWTEAFF. In DNA, the CDR3 is TGTGCCAGCAGCTCACCCCGGGGACAGGGGTGGACTGAAGCTTTCTTT.

J is TRBJ2-3 and V is TRBV6-1, with a weak D call TRBD2 (5 bases). CDR3 length: 17 residues. V lost 2 bases and J lost 2, with 17 bases in between. The germline gives CDR1 MNHNS, CDR2 SASEGT. CDR3 sequence (DNA): TGTGCCAGCAGTGAACAGAGGCGACTAACTAACACAGATACGCAGTATTTT. As protein: CASSEQRRLTNTDTQYF.

The chain carries TRBV18 and TRBJ1-1; D remains unclear. Germline V gives CDR1 KGHSH, CDR2 LQKENI. The CDR3 is 13 amino acids. V lost 5 bases and J 1 base, leaving 8 bases between the germline ends. The chain's CDR3 is CASSWSENTEAFF. The CDR3, as DNA: TGTGCCAGCTCATGGTCAGAGAACACTGAAGCTTTCTTT.

This rearrangement joins TRBV7-8 to TRBJ2-5; 8 bases are a match to TRBD2. V gave up 0 bases and J gave up 2 bases; unmatched junction bases: 2. This CDR3 has 15 amino acids. Germline V CDR1 and CDR2: SGHVS, FQNEAQ. CDR3 in DNA: TGTGCCAGCAGCTTAGCGGCTAGCGGGCAAGAGACCCAGTACTTC. Its translation: CASSLAASGQETQYF.

The chain recombines TRBV6-5 with TRBJ2-4; 8 bases are a match to TRBD2. The CDR3 length is 15 residues. Germline CDR1 MNHEY, CDR2 SVGAGI. V gave up 4 bases and J gave up 8 bases; unmatched junction bases: 10. Here the CDR3 DNA reads TGTGCCAGCAGTTCATACAGGAGGCGGGGGGACATTCAGTACTTC. Its protein product is CASSSYRRRGDIQYF.

The V call is TRBV10-1, the J call TRBJ2-3, with D possibly TRBD1 on 6 matching bases. Germline V gives CDR1 WNHNN, CDR2 SYGVQD (reference sequence). The V and J ends lost 2 bases and 5 bases respectively, with 17 bases between them. CDR3 length equals 16 residues. In DNA, the CDR3 is TGCGCCAGCAGTGAGGGGGGCCTTAAGGGCAGAGATACGCAGTATTTT. Residues: CASSEGGLKGRDTQYF.

The rearrangement links TRBV9 to TRBJ2-4; D remains unclear. Germline V CDR1 and CDR2: SGDLS, YYNGEE. The V gene lost 0 bases and the J gene lost 3 bases, with 7 bases spanning the gap. This CDR3 region has 14 residues. CDR3 protein: CASSVAHSKNIQYF. In nucleotides, the CDR3 is TGTGCCAGCAGCGTAGCCCATAGCAAAAACATTCAGTACTTC.

The V gene is TRBV5-1, the J gene TRBJ2-3; the match to TRBD2 covers 7 bases. The trim removed 4 bases at V and 5 bases at J, leaving 7 bases unmatched. CDR1 and CDR2 (germline): SGHRS, YFSETQ. This CDR3 comprises 14 residues. CDR3 region: CASSALGREDTQYF. DNA of the CDR3: TGCGCCAGCAGCGCTCTTGGGAGGGAAGATACGCAGTATTTT.

The gene calls are TRBV18 and TRBJ1-1, with 7 positions matching TRBD1. Per germline, CDR1 KGHSH and CDR2 LQKENI. CDR3 length: 16 amino acids. J was trimmed by 2 bases and V by 0 bases; bases with no gene match: 6. The CDR3 nucleotides read TGTGCCAGCTCACCACCCACGACAGGGTTTAACACTGAAGCTTTCTTT. Protein sequence: CASSPPTTGFNTEAFF.

The genes are TRBV2 and TRBJ2-7, with D unresolved. The CDR3 loop spans 11 amino acids. Trimming stripped 4 bases from V and 2 bases from J, with 3 bases between. CDR1 and CDR2 (germline): SNHLY, FYNNEI. The CDR3 loop reads CASSGAYEQYF. The CDR3 nucleotides are TGTGCCAGCAGTGGAGCCTACGAGCAGTACTTC.

This chain joins TRBV6-5 and TRBJ2-7; maybe TRBD1 (5 bases). This CDR3 is built from 12 residues. Germline loops: CDR1 MNHEY, CDR2 SVGAGI. The germline V and J ends were trimmed by 8 bases and 2 bases, with 10 bases remaining between them. DNA for the CDR3: TGTGCCAGCGGGGCGTCTCCCTACGAGCAGTACTTC. It is translated as CASGASPYEQYF.

V usage is TRBV18 and J usage is TRBJ2-1, with TRBD2 matching 8 bases. The CDR3 runs to 18 residues. The germline CDR1 and CDR2 sequences are KGHSH and LQKENI. V lost 3 bases, J lost 2 bases, and 12 bases stayed unmatched. The CDR3: CASSPGLDIPSPYNEQFF. The CDR3 coding sequence is TGTGCCAGCTCACCGGGACTAGATATACCTTCGCCCTACAATGAGCAGTTCTTC.

This chain uses TRBV13 with TRBJ2-3, with a possible D match to TRBD2 (6 bases). Germline values: CDR1 PRHDT, CDR2 FYEKMQ (reference sequence). The V end was cut by 5 bases, the J end by 10 bases, with 13 bases between. CDR3 length: 12 residues. The CDR3 DNA follows: TGTGCCAGCAGCCTAACGCCGGGGGCGCAGTATTTT. It codes for CASSLTPGAQYF.

The V call is TRBV6-5, the J call TRBJ1-2; 12 bases fit TRBD1. The V gene end was trimmed by 2 bases and the J gene end by 8 bases; junction bases not matched to a gene: 6. CDR1 is MNHEY, CDR2 SVGAGI, per germline. The CDR3 is 15 residues long. CDR3 DNA: TGTGCCAGCAGTTACGGAGGGACAGGGGGCTGGGGCTACACCTTC. Amino acids: CASSYGGTGGWGYTF.

V and J are TRBV11-3 and TRBJ1-1; D is uncertain. The CDR3 loop spans 11 amino acids. V lost 5 bases and J 5 bases, leaving 6 bases between the germline ends. Germline loops: CDR1 SGHNT, CDR2 YENEEA. CDR3 DNA sequence: TGTGCCAGCAGCCCCGCGACTGAAGCTTTCTTT. Its translation: CASSPATEAFF.

V gene TRBV6-5 combines with J gene TRBJ2-2, with 7 bases matching TRBD1. V shed 6 bases and J 5 bases; nucleotides not matched to a gene: 9. Germline V gene sequence: CDR1 MNHEY, CDR2 SVGAGI. The CDR3 contains 15 residues. The CDR3 is CASRRPGTATGELFF. Written as DNA, the CDR3 is TGTGCCAGCAGACGTCCCGGGACAGCGACCGGGGAGCTGTTTTTT.

The rearrangement joins TRBV10-3 to TRBJ2-3; TRBD1 agrees at 9 bases. The CDR3 consists of 13 residues. Trimming at V came to 10 bases and at J to 4 bases, leaving 6 bases not matched to a gene. Germline lookup yields CDR1 ENHRY and CDR2 SYGVKD. CDR3 sequence: CATQQGAADTQYF. In nucleotides, the CDR3 is TGTGCCACACAACAGGGGGCCGCAGATACGCAGTATTTT.